These 12 T cell receptor beta chains came from one sample sequenced in a study of Ad26.COV2.S vaccination and SARS-CoV-2 variants. The table came from immunoSEQ multiplex PCR; TCRdb's copy has only in-frame clones and leaves some out. The sample holds 350,000 to 500,000 clones; roughly nine tenths are singletons and the top ten take approximately 2.5%. As to treatment: 19 received Ad26.COV2.S at low or high dose, single or two shots; 5 received placebo; per-sample allocation not given. Samples came from day 63 after the first vaccine or placebo injection. The sequenced sample was peripheral blood, obtained in a trial of Ad26.COV2.S vaccine versus placebo. The origin of the receptors is a person between 18 and 65 years old who received the Ad26.COV2.S COVID-19 vaccine or a placebo.

The J gene is TRBJ2-1, the V gene TRBV5-1, with TRBD2 matching over 8 bases. CDR3 length: 15 residues. The germline V gene encodes CDR1 SGHRS and CDR2 YFSETQ. V was pared by 3 bases and J by 1 base, with 3 bases of the junction left unmatched. The CDR3 is CASSSLAGSYNEQFF. CDR3 bases: TGCGCCAGCAGCTCATTAGCGGGATCCTACAATGAGCAGTTCTTC.

This chain links TRBV24-1 with TRBJ2-4, with D uncertain. The CDR3 loop spans 15 amino acids. Trimming removed 9 bases from V and 2 bases from J, with 16 bases in between. Germline V gives CDR1 KGHDR, CDR2 SFDVKD. The CDR3: CATPKRELSKNIQYF. CDR3 coding DNA: TGTGCCACCCCAAAGAGAGAGCTATCCAAAAACATTCAGTACTTC.

This clone was detected only once. This chain connects TRBV6-2 or TRBV6-3 to TRBJ2-2; D is perhaps TRBD1 (6 bases). V was clipped by 2 bases and J by 3 bases, with 7 bases between them. Germline CDR1 reads MNHEY; CDR2 reads SVGEGT. This CDR3 has 14 amino acids. CDR3 sequence reads: CASSYRTDTGELFF. DNA of the CDR3: TGTGCCAGCAGTTACAGGACAGACACCGGGGAGCTGTTTTTT.

J is TRBJ1-4 and V is TRBV6-5; TRBD1 matches 10 bases. Germline CDR1 is MNHEY and CDR2 is SVGAGI. Trimming removed 6 bases from V and 7 bases from J; junction bases left unmatched: 8. The CDR3 has 15 amino acids. CDR3 amino acids: CASRTGQGGGEKLFF. The CDR3 nucleotides are TGTGCCAGCAGGACCGGACAGGGGGGTGGTGAAAAACTGTTTTTT.

The chain couples TRBV7-2 to TRBJ2-7; D unclear. CDR3 size: 13 residues. Trimming removed 3 bases from V and 2 bases from J, with 8 bases in between. Germline loops: CDR1 SGHTA, CDR2 FQGNSA. CDR3 sequence reads: CASSLRVAYEQYF. CDR3 bases: TGTGCCAGCAGCTTGCGAGTGGCCTACGAGCAGTACTTC.

The DNA for the CDR3 is TGTGCCATCAGTGACGGGCTGAGAGAGACCCAGTACTTC. It translates to CAISDGLRETQYF. The rearrangement joins TRBV10-3 to TRBJ2-5, with no clear D. V was cut by 3 bases and J by 4 bases, with 9 bases left in between. Germline V CDR1 and CDR2: ENHRY, SYGVKD. There are 13 residues in the CDR3.

CDR3 DNA: TGTGCCAGCAGCTTAAACAGATATAACTATGGCTACACCTTC. Amino acid sequence: CASSLNRYNYGYTF. The genes are TRBV7-2 and TRBJ1-2; D unclear. Looked up from germline, CDR1 is SGHTA and CDR2 is FQGNSA. The CDR3 covers 14 residues. Trimming left V 2 bases short and J 1 base short, with 8 bases between.

The J gene is TRBJ1-2, the V gene TRBV4-2, with 9 bases matching TRBD1. The ends lost 0 bases at V and 8 bases at J; junction bases unmatched: 7. CDR1 is LGHNA, CDR2 YNFKEQ, per germline. This CDR3 comprises 15 residues. CDR3: CASSQERGQGYGYTF. In DNA form, the CDR3 reads TGTGCCAGCAGCCAAGAGAGGGGACAGGGTTACGGCTACACCTTC.

This rearrangement joins TRBV28 to TRBJ1-2; no definite D call. Trimming pared 6 bases from V and 7 bases from J, leaving 9 bases between. Germline V gene lookup returns CDR1 MDHEN and CDR2 SYDVKM. The CDR3 contains 11 residues. This CDR3 reads CASRLAGGYTF. The CDR3 nucleotides read TGTGCCAGCAGGCTTGCGGGTGGCTACACCTTC.

The chain carries TRBV4-3 and TRBJ1-2; the D is unclear. Germline loops: CDR1 LGHNA, CDR2 YSLEER. The CDR3 sequence is 16 residues long. V lost 1 base and J lost 4, with 16 bases in between. This CDR3 reads CASSQVGLGSSYGYTF. CDR3 nucleotides: TGCGCCAGCAGCCAAGTCGGGCTTGGGAGTAGCTATGGCTACACCTTC.

This clone came up a few times. V and J are TRBV18 and TRBJ1-5; D not resolved. The CDR3 length is 12 residues. Germline CDR1 and CDR2: KGHSH and LQKENI. The germline V and J ends were trimmed by 4 bases and 3 bases, with 4 bases remaining between them. For the CDR3, the DNA is TGTGCCAGCTCACAACCCAATCAGCCCCAGCATTTT. Translated: CASSQPNQPQHF.

V usage is TRBV7-2 and J usage is TRBJ2-5; maybe TRBD2 (7 bases). The V gene lost 5 bases and the J gene lost 4 bases, with 26 bases spanning the gap. CDR3 length equals 18 residues. From germline, CDR1 is SGHTA and CDR2 FQGNSA. The CDR3 loop is CASSQLLHSGGWGETQYF. Written as DNA, the CDR3 is TGTGCCAGCAGCCAACTACTTCATTCGGGGGGCTGGGGAGAGACCCAGTACTTC.